The clone carrying this T cell receptor (beta chain) was observed at least ten times. Its specificity is unknown. The read terminates 3 residues before the CDR3 end, so the remaining end is supplied by the germline J gene. Patients and controls were mostly of Caucasian heritage. Repertoires were generated with immunoSEQ multiplex PCR, while TCRdb's copy carries only in-frame clones and drops some. The sample counts 30,000 to 40,000 clones, none seen once; the ten largest own around 0.87%. The sample comes from a study of T cell clonality in common variable immunodeficiency. Germline CDR1 DFQATT, CDR2 SNEGSKA (reference sequence). There are 13 residues in the CDR3. Study-level findings and limits: Patient heterogeneity in the CVID cohort limited correlations between repertoire features and clinical complications. TCRbeta clonality was increased in CVID versus healthy controls. Compared with controls, CVID subjects had fewer shared TCRbeta clones.

This sequence joins TRBV20-1 and TRBJ2-3, with D possibly matching TRBD1 (5 bases). This clonotype was obtained from a person aged 18 to 75 in good health. The sequencing input was peripheral blood mononuclear cells. Partial CDR3 DNA: TGCAGGGGTGGGCAGGGTAACTCAGATACG. Protein: CRGGQGNSDT. The entire CDR3 reads CRGGQGNSDTQYF.